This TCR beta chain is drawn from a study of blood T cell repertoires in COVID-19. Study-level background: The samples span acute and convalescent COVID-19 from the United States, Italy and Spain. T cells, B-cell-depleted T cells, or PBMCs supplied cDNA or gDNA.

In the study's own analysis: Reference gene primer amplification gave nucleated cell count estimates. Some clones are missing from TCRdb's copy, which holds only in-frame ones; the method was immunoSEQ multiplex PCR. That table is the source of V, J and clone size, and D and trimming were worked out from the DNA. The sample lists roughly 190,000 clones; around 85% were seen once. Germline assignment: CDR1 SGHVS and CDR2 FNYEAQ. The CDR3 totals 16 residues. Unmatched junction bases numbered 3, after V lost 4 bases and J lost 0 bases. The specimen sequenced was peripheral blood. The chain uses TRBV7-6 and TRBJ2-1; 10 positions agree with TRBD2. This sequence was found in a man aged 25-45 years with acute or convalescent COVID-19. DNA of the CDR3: TGTGCCAGCAGCTGGGTAGCGGGGGGCTCCTACAATGAGCAGTTCTTC. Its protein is CASSWVAGGSYNEQFF.